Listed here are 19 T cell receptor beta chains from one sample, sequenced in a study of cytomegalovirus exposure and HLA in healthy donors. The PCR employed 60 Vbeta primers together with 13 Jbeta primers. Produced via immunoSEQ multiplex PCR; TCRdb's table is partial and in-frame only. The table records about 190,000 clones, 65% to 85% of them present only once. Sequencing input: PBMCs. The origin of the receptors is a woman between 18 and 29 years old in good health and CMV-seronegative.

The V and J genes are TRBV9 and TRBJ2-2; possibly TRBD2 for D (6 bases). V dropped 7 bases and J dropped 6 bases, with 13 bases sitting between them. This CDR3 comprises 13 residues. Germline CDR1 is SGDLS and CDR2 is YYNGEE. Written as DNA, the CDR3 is TGTGCCAGCGCCCGGGGGAAGGCCGGGGAGCTGTTTTTT. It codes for CASARGKAGELFF.

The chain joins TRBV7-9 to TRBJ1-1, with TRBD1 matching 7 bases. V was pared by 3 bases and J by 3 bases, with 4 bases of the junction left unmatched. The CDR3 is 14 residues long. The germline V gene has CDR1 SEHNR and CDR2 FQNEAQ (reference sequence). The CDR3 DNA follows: TGTGCCAGCAGCTTCGCAGGGGGGCACACTGAAGCTTTCTTT. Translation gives CASSFAGGHTEAFF.

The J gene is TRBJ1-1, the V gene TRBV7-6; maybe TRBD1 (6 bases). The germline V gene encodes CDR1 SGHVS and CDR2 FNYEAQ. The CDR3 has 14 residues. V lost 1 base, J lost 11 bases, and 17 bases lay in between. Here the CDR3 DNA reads TGTGCCAGCAGCTTAGTGGGGGCGCAGGGGTCGGCTTTCTTT. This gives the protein CASSLVGAQGSAFF.

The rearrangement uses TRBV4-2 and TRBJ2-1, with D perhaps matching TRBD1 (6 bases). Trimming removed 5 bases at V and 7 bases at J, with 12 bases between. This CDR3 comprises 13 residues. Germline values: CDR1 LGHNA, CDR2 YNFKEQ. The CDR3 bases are TGTGCCAGCAGCACCCGGGACACGAATGAGCAGTTCTTC. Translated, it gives CASSTRDTNEQFF.

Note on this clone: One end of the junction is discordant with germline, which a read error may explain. The CDR3 nucleotides read TGCGCCAGCAGTGAGTCGAGGGATGGGATCTTACTCTTC. Its translation: CASSESRDGILLF. The chain joins TRBV10-1 to TRBJ2-1; D may be TRBD2 (5 bases). The CDR3 length is 13 residues. The germline V gene has CDR1 WNHNN and CDR2 SYGVQD (reference sequence).

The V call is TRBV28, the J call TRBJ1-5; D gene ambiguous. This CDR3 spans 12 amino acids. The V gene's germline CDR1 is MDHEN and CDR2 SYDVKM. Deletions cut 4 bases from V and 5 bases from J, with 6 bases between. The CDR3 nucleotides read TGTGCCAGCAGTTCCCTCGATCAGCCCCAGCATTTT. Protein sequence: CASSSLDQPQHF.

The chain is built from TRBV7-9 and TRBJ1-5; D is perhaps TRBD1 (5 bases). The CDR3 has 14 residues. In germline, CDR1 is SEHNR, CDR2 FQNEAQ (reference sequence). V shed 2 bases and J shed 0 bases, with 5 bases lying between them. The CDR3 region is CASSLQGSNQPQHF. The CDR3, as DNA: TGTGCCAGCAGCTTACAGGGTAGCAATCAGCCCCAGCATTTT.

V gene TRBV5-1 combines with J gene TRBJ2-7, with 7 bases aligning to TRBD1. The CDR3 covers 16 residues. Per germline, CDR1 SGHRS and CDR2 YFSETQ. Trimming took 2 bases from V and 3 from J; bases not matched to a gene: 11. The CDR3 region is CASSFLQGPKGYEQYF. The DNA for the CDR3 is TGCGCCAGCAGCTTCTTACAGGGGCCCAAGGGCTACGAGCAGTACTTC.

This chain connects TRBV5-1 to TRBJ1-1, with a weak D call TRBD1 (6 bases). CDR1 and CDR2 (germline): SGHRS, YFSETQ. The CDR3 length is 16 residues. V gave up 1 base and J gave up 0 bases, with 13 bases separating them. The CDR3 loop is CASSLSGGEVNTEAFF. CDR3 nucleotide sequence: TGCGCCAGCAGCTTGAGTGGGGGCGAAGTGAACACTGAAGCTTTCTTT.

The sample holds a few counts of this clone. CDR3 sequence reads: CAIPRTGTPGYTF. DNA of the CDR3: TGTGCCATTCCCCGAACCGGGACACCGGGCTACACCTTC. This sequence joins TRBV28 and TRBJ1-2; a weak D match, TRBD1 (6 bases). Germline CDR1 MDHEN, CDR2 SYDVKM. The CDR3 contains 13 residues. The V gene lost 10 bases and the J gene lost 8 bases, with 20 bases spanning the gap.

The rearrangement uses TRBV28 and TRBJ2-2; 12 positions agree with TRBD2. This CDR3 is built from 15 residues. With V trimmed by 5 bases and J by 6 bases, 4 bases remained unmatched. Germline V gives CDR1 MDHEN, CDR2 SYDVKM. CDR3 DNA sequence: TGTGCCAGCAGTCTAGCGGGAGGGAAGGCCGGGGAGCTGTTTTTT. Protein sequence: CASSLAGGKAGELFF.

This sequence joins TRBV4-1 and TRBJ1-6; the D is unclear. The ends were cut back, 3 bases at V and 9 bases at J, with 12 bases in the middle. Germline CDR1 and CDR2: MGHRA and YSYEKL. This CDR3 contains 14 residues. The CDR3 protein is CASSQGPSGSPLHF. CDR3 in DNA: TGCGCCAGCAGCCAGGGCCCCAGTGGTTCACCCCTCCACTTT.

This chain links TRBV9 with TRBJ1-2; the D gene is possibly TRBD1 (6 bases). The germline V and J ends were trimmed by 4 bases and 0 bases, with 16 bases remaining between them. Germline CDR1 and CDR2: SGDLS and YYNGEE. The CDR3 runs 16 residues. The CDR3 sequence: CASSQMDRAPNYGYTF. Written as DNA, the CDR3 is TGTGCCAGCAGCCAGATGGACAGAGCCCCTAACTATGGCTACACCTTC.

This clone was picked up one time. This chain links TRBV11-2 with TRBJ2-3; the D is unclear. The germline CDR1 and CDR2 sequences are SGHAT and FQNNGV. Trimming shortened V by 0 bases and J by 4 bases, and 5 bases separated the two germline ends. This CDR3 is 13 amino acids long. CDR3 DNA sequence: TGTGCCAGCAGCTTAGACTCCCCAGATACGCAGTATTTT. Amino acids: CASSLDSPDTQYF. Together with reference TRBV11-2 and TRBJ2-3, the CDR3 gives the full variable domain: EAGVAQSPRYKIIEKRQSVAFWCNPISGHATLYWYQQILGQGPKLLIQFQNNGVVDDSQLPKDRFSAERLKGVDSTLKIQPAKLEDSAVYLCASSLDSPDTQYFGPGTRLTVL.

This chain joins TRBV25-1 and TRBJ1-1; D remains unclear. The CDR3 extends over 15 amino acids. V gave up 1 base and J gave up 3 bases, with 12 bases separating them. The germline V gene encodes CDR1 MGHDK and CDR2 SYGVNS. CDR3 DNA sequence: TGTGCCAGCAGTGAATCAGCGGGGAGGTACACTGAAGCTTTCTTT. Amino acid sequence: CASSESAGRYTEAFF.

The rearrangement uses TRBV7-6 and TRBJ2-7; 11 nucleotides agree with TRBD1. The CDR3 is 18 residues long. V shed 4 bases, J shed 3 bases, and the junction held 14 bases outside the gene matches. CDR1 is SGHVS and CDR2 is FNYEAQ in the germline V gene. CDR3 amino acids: CASSSAPNSGTGGYEQYF. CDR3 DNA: TGTGCCAGCAGCTCCGCACCCAACTCCGGGACAGGGGGCTACGAGCAGTACTTC.

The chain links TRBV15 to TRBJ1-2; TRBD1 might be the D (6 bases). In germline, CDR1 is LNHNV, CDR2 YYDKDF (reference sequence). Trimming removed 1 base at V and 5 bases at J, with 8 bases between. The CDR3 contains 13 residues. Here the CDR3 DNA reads TGTGCCACCAGCAGAGTAGGACAGTATGGCTACACCTTC. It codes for CATSRVGQYGYTF.

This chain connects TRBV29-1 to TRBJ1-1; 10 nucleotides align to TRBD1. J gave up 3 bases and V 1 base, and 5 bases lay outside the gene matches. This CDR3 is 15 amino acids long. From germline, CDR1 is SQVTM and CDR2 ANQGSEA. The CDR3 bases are TGCAGCGTTGAAGTGGGACAGGGGCTAGACACTGAAGCTTTCTTT. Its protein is CSVEVGQGLDTEAFF.

CDR3 sequence: CASSQDSGYSPLHF. As DNA, the CDR3 is TGCGCCAGCAGCCAAGATAGCGGGTATTCACCCCTCCACTTT. V usage is TRBV4-1 and J usage is TRBJ1-6, with D uncertain. This CDR3 has 14 amino acids. Germline loops: CDR1 MGHRA, CDR2 YSYEKL. Trimming took off 0 bases at V and 8 bases at J, with 8 bases between the two ends.